A selection of T cell receptor beta chains follows, all from one sample in a study of early T cells in non-severe SARS-CoV-2 infection. TCRdb re-derived calls from the 5' RACE reads in MiXCR, one entry per CDR3 protein. The sample contains some 64,000 distinct CDR3 sequences, about 12% of which appear only once. The specimen sequenced was whole blood. These receptors were collected from an adult who was a healthcare worker with PCR-confirmed SARS-CoV-2 infection or an uninfected control (not recorded which). Each CDR3 is given with its conserved first and last residue. D genes are given only for firm matches. Clone size is shown for a subset of rows, as once, few, many or a class of expanded clone.

J gene	V gene	clone size	D gene	CDR3 DNA	CDR3 protein
TRBJ1-2	TRBV29-1	once	-	TGCAGCGTTCAGACCCCCGGGGATGGCTACACCTTC	CSVQTPGDGYTF
TRBJ2-7	TRBV20-1	few	TRBD2	TGCAGTGCTAGAGGGGTATCCGGGACTAGCGGCTCCTACGAGCAGTACTTC	CSARGVSGTSGSYEQYF
TRBJ2-3	TRBV20-1	few	-	TGCAGTGCTAGAGATGGAGGGCCAACAGATACGCAGTATTTT	CSARDGGPTDTQYF
TRBJ2-7	TRBV12-3/TRBV12-4	-	-	TGTGCCAGCAGTCTCCTGACTAGTAACTACGAGCAGTACTTC	CASSLLTSNYEQYF
TRBJ1-1	TRBV5-1	-	TRBD1	TGCGCCAGCAGCCTCCGGGACAGGGGGACTGAAGCTTTCTTT	CASSLRDRGTEAFF
TRBJ2-3	TRBV7-8	few	-	TGTGCCAGCAGCTTATTCGACGGACAGAGCACAGACACGCAGTATTTT	CASSLFDGQSTDTQYF
TRBJ1-1	TRBV28	few	-	TGTGCCAGCCGTTTTGGGGGAGGGATGAACACTGAAGCTTTCTTT	CASRFGGGMNTEAFF
TRBJ1-2	TRBV2	many	TRBD1	TGTGCCAGCAGGACCGGGACAGCCTACACCTTC	CASRTGTAYTF
TRBJ2-1	TRBV6-1	few	-	TGTGCCAGCAGTGAACTTTTGGAGTTGGAGTTCTTC	CASSELLELEFF
TRBJ2-1	TRBV9	many	TRBD2	TGTGCCAGCAGCCTTTTTGGGGGAGCGGGAAATGAGCAGTTCTTC	CASSLFGGAGNEQFF
TRBJ2-5	TRBV6-1	few	-	TGTGCCAGCAGTCTCCAACAAGAGACCCAGTACTTC	CASSLQQETQYF
TRBJ2-1	TRBV5-1	few	-	TGTGCCAGCAGCCCTCTAGAATACAATGAGCAGTTCTTC	CASSPLEYNEQFF
TRBJ2-2	TRBV7-3	-	TRBD2	TGTGCCAGCAGCTTTAAAGCTAGCGGGTTGAACACCGGGGAGCTGTTTTTT	CASSFKASGLNTGELFF
TRBJ1-2	TRBV30	-	TRBD1	TGTGCATCTAAGATTACAGGGGGCGGATATGGCTACACCTTC	CASKITGGGYGYTF
TRBJ2-7	TRBV16	-	TRBD1	TGTGCCAGCAGCCCCGACAGGGGGGGATCCTACGAGCAGTACTTC	CASSPDRGGSYEQYF
TRBJ2-1	TRBV28	many	-	TGTGCCAGCAATCCCGGGGGACGTGAGCAGTTCTTC	CASNPGGREQFF
TRBJ2-1	TRBV28	-	TRBD2	TGTGCCAGCAGCCAGACTAGCGGGTATGACTTTGAGCAGTTCTTC	CASSQTSGYDFEQFF
TRBJ2-2	TRBV27	-	-	TGTGCCAGCAGTCCCCAAATACTCACCGGGCAGCTGTTTTTT	CASSPQILTGQLFF
TRBJ1-4	TRBV3-1	-	-	TGTGCCAGCAGCCATGCAGGGCAGAATGAAAAACTGTTTTTT	CASSHAGQNEKLFF
TRBJ1-1	TRBV10-3	-	-	TGTGCCATCAGTGAGAAGGTGAACACTGAAGCTTTCTTT	CAISEKVNTEAFF
TRBJ1-4	TRBV29-1	-	-	TGCAGCGTTGAATTGAGACTGGGTGCAACTAATGAAAAACTGTTTTTT	CSVELRLGATNEKLFF
TRBJ1-5	TRBV29-1	-	-	TGCAGCGTCGCGGACAGTCATAGCAATCAGCCCCAGCATTTT	CSVADSHSNQPQHF
TRBJ2-3	TRBV7-2	-	-	TGTGCCAGCAACCCTTCTTTCCAGGGGCTTTATTTT	CASNPSFQGLYF
TRBJ2-5	TRBV5-1	many	TRBD2	TGCGCCAGCAGCCTGGGACTAGCGACTTTCCAAGAGACCCAGTACTTC	CASSLGLATFQETQYF
TRBJ1-6	TRBV6-5	few	-	TGTGCCAGCAGCCTTTCCCCGTTCGAGTGGAATTCACCCCTCCACTTT	CASSLSPFEWNSPLHF
TRBJ2-1	TRBV7-9	many	TRBD2	TGTGCCAGCAGCTCATGGGGAAGCGGGAGATCCGACAATGAGCAGTTCTTC	CASSSWGSGRSDNEQFF
TRBJ2-1	TRBV10-3	few	TRBD2	TGTGCCATCAGGCAAAGCGGGAGGGCCAGTAATGAGCAGTTCTTC	CAIRQSGRASNEQFF